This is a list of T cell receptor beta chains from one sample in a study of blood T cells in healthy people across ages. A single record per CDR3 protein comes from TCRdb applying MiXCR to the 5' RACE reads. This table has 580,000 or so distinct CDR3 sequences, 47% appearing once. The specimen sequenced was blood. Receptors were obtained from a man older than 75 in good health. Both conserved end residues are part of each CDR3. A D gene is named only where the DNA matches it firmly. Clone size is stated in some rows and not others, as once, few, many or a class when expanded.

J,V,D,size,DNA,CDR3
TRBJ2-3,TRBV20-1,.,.,TGCAGTGCCGGCGCCACAGATACGCAGTATTTT,CSAGATDTQYF
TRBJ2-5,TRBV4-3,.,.,TGCGCCAGCAGTCAAGATGGGGTTGGGGGCACTGAGACCCAGTACTTC,CASSQDGVGGTETQYF
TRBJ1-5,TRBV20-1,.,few,TGCAGTGCTGGGTCCCTTGGGGGGCGAACAAGATATAGCAATCAGCCCCAGCATTTT,CSAGSLGGRTRYSNQPQHF
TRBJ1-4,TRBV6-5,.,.,TGTGCCAGCAGTCAATCTAGCAATCCTGAAAAACTGTTTTTT,CASSQSSNPEKLFF
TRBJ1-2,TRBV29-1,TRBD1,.,TGCAGCGTTTCTAGGACAGGGGGCGACTATGGCTACACCTTC,CSVSRTGGDYGYTF
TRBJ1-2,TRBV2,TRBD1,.,TGTGCCAGCATTCTGACGACAGGGAACTATGGCTACACCTTC,CASILTTGNYGYTF
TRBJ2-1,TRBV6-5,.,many,TGTGCCAGCAGTTATCGGCGGACTCCCATAGGGAGCTCCTACAATGAGCAGTTCTTC,CASSYRRTPIGSSYNEQFF
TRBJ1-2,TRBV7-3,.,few,TGTGCCAGCAGCTTAGAGGCCGGCGGATCTAACTATGGCTACACCTTC,CASSLEAGGSNYGYTF
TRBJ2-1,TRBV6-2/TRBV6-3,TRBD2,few,TGTGCCAGCAGTCGTCAAGGGACTAGCGATGAGCAGTTCTTC,CASSRQGTSDEQFF
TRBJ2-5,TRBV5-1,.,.,TGCGCCAGCAGCCCCGGACGCACCCAAGAGACCCAGTACTTC,CASSPGRTQETQYF
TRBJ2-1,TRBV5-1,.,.,TGCGCCAGCAGCTTGGGGTCCGCCCTAATTTCTAATGAGCAGTTCTTC,CASSLGSALISNEQFF
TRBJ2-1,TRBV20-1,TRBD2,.,TGCAGTGCCATCCACTTTCTCCTAGCGGGAGTTGGTGAGCAGTTCTTC,CSAIHFLLAGVGEQFF
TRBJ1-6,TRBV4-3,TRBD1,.,TGCGCCAGCAGTCCCAATGACAGGGGAATCTCACCCCTCCACTTT,CASSPNDRGISPLHF
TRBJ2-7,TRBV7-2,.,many,TGTGCCAGCAGCTTACGATACGAGCAGTACTTC,CASSLRYEQYF
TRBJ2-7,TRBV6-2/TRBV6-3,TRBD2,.,TGTGCCAGCAGCCCACTAGCGGGAGTCTACAATGAGCAGTACTTC,CASSPLAGVYNEQYF
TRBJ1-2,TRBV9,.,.,TGTGCCAGCAGCGCCACGACGACCGAGTATGGCTACACCTTC,CASSATTTEYGYTF
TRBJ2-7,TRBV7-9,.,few,TGTGCCAGCAGCTTAAACCGCGACTCCTACAATGAGCAGTACTTC,CASSLNRDSYNEQYF
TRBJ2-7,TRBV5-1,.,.,TGCGCCAGCAGCTCAGGAAACAACTACGAGCAGTACTTC,CASSSGNNYEQYF
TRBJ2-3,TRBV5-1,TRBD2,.,TGCGCCAGCAGCTGGACAGCGGGGGGGCCGGAAGATACGCAGTATTTT,CASSWTAGGPEDTQYF
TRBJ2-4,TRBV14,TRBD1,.,TGTGCCAGCAGCCGAGGACAGGGCCCAAACATTCAGTACTTC,CASSRGQGPNIQYF
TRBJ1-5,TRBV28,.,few,TGTGCCAGCAGCTCAATCCCCCCGGGCCCTGTGCCCCAGCATTTT,CASSSIPPGPVPQHF
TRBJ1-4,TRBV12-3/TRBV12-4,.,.,TGTGCCAGCAGTAGCTTAATTATTGGCTTTCCTGAAAAACTGTTTTTT,CASSSLIIGFPEKLFF
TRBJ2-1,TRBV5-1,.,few,TGCGCCAGCAGCTTGACGCCGGATTCCTACAATGAGCAGTTCTTC,CASSLTPDSYNEQFF
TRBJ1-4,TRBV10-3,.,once,TGTGCCGTCAGTGAAGGTCAGAGAAATGAAAAACTGTTTTTT,CAVSEGQRNEKLFF
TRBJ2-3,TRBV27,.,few,TGTGCCAGCAGCCGCGGGGTTAGCGCAGATACGCAGTATTTT,CASSRGVSADTQYF
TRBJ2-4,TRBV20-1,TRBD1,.,TGCAGTGCTAGGGGGAACAGGGGGCCTAGGGAGCAGTACTTC,CSARGNRGPREQYF
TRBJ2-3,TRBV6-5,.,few,TGTGCCAGCAGGGTCAGGGGGCGGGGGCCGGGAGATACGCAGTATTTT,CASRVRGRGPGDTQYF
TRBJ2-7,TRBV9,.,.,TGTGCCAGCAGCCCTAAGGTAGACGGGTTTACCTACGAGCAGTACTTC,CASSPKVDGFTYEQYF
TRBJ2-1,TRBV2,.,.,TGTGCCAGCAGTGAGGACTATGAGCAGTTCTTC,CASSEDYEQFF
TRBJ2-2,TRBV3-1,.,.,TGTGCCAGCAGCCAAGACGGCCAGCTCCTCACCGGGGAGCTGTTTTTT,CASSQDGQLLTGELFF
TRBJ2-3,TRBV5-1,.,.,TGCGCCAGCAGCTTGGATGTCTGGGGTACAGATACGCAGTATTTT,CASSLDVWGTDTQYF
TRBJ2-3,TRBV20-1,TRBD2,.,TGCAGTATAAAGACGGGGGGGGCGGGAGATACGCAGTATTTT,CSIKTGGAGDTQYF
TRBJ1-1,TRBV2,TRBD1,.,TGTGCCAGCAGTGAAGCGTGGGGGACAGGGACTGAAGCTTTCTTT,CASSEAWGTGTEAFF
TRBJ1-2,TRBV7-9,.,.,TGTGCCAGCAGCTTGGAACTTAACTATGGCTACACCTTC,CASSLELNYGYTF
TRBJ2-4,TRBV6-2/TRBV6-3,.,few,TGTGCCAGCAGTTACGGGCAGATTCTAGCCAAAAACATTCAGTACTTC,CASSYGQILAKNIQYF
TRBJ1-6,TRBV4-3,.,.,TGCGCCAGCAGCCAAGATAGCCTTAATTCACCCCTCCACTTT,CASSQDSLNSPLHF
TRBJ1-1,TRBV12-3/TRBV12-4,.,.,TGTGCCAGCAGTTTAAGTCGTTCGGGCCGGGGGGCTTTCTTT,CASSLSRSGRGAFF
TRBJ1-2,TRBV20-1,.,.,TGCAGTGCTAGAGCCGGACTGAACTATGGCTACACCTTC,CSARAGLNYGYTF
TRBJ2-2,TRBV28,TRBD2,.,TGTGCCAGCCTCCGGGGGGGAACCGGGGAGCTGTTTTTT,CASLRGGTGELFF
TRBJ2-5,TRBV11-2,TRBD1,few,TGTGCCAGCAGCGCCCAGGGGGCTCGAGAGACCCAGTACTTC,CASSAQGARETQYF
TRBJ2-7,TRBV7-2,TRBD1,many,TGTGCCAGCAGCTTAGGAGGGACAGGGGGCTACGAGCAGTACTTC,CASSLGGTGGYEQYF
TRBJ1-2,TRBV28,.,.,TGTGCCGGCAGTAGCATAAGGGCCAATAGGAATGGCTACACCTTC,CAGSSIRANRNGYTF
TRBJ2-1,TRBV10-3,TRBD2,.,TGTGCCATCAGTGTGGCGGGAGGATACAATGAGCAGTTCTTC,CAISVAGGYNEQFF
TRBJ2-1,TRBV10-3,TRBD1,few,TGTGCCACTAAGACAGGGCTCCCTGACAATGAGCAGTTCTTC,CATKTGLPDNEQFF